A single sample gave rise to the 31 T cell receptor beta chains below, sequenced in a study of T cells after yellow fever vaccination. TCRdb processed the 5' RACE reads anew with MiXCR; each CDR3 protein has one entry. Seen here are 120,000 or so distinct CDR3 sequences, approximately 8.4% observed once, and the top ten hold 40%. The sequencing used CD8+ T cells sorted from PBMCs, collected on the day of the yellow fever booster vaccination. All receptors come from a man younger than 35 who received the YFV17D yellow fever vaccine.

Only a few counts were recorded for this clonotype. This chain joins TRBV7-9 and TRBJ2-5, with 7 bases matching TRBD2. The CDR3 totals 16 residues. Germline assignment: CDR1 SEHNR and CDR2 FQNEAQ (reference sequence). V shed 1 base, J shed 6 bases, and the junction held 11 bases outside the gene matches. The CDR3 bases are TGTGCCAGCAGCTTAGAATCTGGAGTCAGCGGGAAGACCCAGTACTTC. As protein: CASSLESGVSGKTQYF.

The CDR3 protein is CASSAARTSGSYEQYF. In DNA, the CDR3 is TGTGCCAGCAGCGCGGCGCGGACTAGCGGCTCCTACGAGCAGTACTTC. This chain uses TRBV7-2 with TRBJ2-7; 10 bases match TRBD2. The length of the CDR3 is 16 residues. Germline V CDR1 and CDR2: SGHTA, FQGNSA. J lost 0 bases, V lost 5 bases, and 7 bases had no gene match.

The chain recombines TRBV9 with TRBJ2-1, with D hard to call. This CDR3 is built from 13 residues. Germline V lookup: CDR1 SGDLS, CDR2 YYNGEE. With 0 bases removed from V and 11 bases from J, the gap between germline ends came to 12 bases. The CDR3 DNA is TGTGCCAGCAGCGTAGATGTGCCCTTCCAGCAGTTCTTC. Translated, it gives CASSVDVPFQQFF.

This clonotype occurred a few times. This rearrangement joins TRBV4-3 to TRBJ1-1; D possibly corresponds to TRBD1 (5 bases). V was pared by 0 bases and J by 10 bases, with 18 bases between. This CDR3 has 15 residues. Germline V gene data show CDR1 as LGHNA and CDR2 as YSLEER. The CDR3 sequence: CASSQDLGTLRGAFF. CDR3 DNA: TGCGCCAGCAGCCAAGATCTGGGGACCCTCCGCGGAGCTTTCTTT.

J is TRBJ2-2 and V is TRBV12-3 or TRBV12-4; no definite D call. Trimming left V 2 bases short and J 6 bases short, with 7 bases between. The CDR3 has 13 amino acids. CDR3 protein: CASSLRGPGELFF. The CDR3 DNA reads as TGTGCCAGCAGTTTAAGAGGTCCCGGGGAGCTGTTTTTT.

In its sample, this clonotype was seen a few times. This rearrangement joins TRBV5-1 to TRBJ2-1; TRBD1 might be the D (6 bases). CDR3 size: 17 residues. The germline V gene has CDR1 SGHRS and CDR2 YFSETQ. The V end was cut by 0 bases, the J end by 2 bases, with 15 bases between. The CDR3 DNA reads TGCGCCAGCAGCTTGGTAGGTCCACAGGGCGCCTACAATGAGCAGTTCTTC. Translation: CASSLVGPQGAYNEQFF.

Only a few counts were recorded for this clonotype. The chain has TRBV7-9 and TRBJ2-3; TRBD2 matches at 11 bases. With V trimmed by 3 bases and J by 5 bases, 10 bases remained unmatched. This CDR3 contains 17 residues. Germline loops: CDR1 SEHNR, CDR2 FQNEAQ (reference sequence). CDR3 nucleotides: TGTGCCAGCAGCTTCGCTAGACTAGCGGGGTCGGTAGATACGCAGTATTTT. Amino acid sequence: CASSFARLAGSVDTQYF.

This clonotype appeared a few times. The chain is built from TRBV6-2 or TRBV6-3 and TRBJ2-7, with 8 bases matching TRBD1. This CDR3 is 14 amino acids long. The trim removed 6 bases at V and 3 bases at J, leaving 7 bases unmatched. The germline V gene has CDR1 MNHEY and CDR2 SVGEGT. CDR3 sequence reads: CASSLGQGFYEQYV. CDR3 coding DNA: TGTGCCAGCAGCCTCGGACAGGGCTTCTACGAGCAGTACGTC.

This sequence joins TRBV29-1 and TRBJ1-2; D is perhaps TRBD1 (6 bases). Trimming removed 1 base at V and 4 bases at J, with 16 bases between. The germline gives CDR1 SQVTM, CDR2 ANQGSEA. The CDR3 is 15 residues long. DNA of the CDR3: TGCAGCGTTGAAGTAGGAAGGGGGAGGGCCTATGGCTACACCTTC. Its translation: CSVEVGRGRAYGYTF.

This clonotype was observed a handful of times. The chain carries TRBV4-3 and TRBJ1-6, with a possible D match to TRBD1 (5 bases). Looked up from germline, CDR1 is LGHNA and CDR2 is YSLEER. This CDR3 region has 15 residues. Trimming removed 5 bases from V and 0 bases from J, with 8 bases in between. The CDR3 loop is CASSIGGSYNSPLHF. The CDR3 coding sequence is TGCGCCAGCAGCATTGGGGGCTCCTATAATTCACCCCTCCACTTT.

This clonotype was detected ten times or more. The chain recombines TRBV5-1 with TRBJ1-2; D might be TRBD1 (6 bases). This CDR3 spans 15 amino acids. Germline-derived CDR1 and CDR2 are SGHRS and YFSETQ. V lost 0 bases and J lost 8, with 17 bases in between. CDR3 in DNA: TGCGCCAGCAGCTTGGGCCCAGGGGTTGTACGCGGCTACACCTTC. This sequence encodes CASSLGPGVVRGYTF.

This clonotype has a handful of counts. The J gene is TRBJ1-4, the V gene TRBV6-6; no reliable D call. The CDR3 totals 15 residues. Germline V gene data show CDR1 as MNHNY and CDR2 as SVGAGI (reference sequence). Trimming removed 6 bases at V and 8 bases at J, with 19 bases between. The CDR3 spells CASSPNPASREKLFF. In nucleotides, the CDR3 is TGTGCCAGCAGCCCCAACCCAGCGTCGAGGGAAAAACTGTTTTTT.

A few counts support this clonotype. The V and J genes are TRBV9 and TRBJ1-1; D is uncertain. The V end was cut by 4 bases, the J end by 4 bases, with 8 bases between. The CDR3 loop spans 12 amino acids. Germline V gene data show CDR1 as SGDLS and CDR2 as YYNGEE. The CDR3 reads CASSQEGTEAFF. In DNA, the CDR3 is TGTGCCAGCAGCCAGGAGGGCACTGAAGCTTTCTTT.

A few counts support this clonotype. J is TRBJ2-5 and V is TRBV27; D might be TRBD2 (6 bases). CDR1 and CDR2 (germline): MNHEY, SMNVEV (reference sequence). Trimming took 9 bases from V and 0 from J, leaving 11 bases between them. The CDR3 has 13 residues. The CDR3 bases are TGTGCCAGTGGGAGGCAGAACCAAGAGACCCAGTACTTC. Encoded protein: CASGRQNQETQYF.

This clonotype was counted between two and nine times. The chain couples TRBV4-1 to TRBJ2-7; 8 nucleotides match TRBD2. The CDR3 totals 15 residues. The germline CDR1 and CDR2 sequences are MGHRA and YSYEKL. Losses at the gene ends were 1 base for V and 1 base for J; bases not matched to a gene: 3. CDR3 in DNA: TGCGCCAGCAGCCAAGGAGCGGGGGCGTCCTACGAGCAGTACTTC. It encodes CASSQGAGASYEQYF.

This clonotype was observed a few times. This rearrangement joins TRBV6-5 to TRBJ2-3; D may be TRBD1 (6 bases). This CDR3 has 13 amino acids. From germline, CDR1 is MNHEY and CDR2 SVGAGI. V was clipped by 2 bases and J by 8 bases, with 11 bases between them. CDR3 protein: CASSYTGTGTQYF. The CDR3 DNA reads TGTGCCAGCAGTTACACAGGGACCGGTACGCAGTATTTT.

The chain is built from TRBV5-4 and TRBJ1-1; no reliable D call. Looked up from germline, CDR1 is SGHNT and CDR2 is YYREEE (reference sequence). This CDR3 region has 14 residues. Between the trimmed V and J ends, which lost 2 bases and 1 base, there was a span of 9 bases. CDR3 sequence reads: CASSFYSENTEAFF. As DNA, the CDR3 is TGTGCCAGCAGCTTCTATTCGGAGAACACTGAAGCTTTCTTT.

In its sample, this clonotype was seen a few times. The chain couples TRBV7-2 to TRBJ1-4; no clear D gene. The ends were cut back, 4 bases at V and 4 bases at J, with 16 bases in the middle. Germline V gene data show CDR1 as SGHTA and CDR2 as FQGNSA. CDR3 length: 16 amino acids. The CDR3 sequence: CASSSPDSRDNEKLFF. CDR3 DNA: TGTGCCAGCAGCTCCCCGGACTCCAGAGATAATGAAAAACTGTTTTTT.

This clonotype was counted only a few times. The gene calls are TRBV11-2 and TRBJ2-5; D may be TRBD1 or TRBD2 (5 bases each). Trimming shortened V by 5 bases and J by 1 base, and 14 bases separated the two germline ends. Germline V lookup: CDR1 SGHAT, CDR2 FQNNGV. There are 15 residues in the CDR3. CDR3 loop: CASSLLLGTQETQYF. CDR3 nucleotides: TGTGCCAGCAGCCTTCTACTTGGGACCCAAGAGACCCAGTACTTC. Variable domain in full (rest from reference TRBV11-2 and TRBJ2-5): EAGVAQSPRYKIIEKRQSVAFWCNPISGHATLYWYQQILGQGPKLLIQFQNNGVVDDSQLPKDRFSAERLKGVDSTLKIQPAKLEDSAVYLCASSLLLGTQETQYFGPGTRLLVL.

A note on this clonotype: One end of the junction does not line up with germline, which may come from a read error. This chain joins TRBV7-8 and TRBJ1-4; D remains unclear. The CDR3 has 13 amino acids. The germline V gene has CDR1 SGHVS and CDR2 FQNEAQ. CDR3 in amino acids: CASRGPRNEKLFF. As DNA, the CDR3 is TGCGCCAGCAGAGGCCCGAGAAATGAAAAACTGTTTTTT.

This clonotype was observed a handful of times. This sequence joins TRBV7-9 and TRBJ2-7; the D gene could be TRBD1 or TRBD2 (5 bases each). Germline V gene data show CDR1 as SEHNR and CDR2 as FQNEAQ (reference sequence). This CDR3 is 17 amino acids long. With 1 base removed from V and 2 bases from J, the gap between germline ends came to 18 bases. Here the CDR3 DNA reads TGTGCCAGCAGCTTAGGTCCGGGGCGGTCTTCGGCCTACGAGCAGTACTTC. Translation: CASSLGPGRSSAYEQYF.

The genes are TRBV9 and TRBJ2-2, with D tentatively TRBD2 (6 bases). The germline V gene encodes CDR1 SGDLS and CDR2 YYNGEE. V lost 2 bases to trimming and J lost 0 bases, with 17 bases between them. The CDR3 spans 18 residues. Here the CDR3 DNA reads TGTGCCAGCAGCGTGGAGGGGCGAAACCACGCGAACACCGGGGAGCTGTTTTTT. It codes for CASSVEGRNHANTGELFF.

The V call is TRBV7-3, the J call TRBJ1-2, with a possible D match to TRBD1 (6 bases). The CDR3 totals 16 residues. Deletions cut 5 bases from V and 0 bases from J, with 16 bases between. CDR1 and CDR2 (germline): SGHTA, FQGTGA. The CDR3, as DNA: TGTGCCAGCAGCCCAGGACCGGGACACTCTAACTATGGCTACACCTTC. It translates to CASSPGPGHSNYGYTF.

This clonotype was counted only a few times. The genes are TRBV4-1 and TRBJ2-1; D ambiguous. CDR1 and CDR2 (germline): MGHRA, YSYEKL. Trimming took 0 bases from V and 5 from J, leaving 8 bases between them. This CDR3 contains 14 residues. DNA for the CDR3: TGCGCCAGCAGCCAAGATTGGCGGAACAATGAGCAGTTCTTC. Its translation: CASSQDWRNNEQFF.

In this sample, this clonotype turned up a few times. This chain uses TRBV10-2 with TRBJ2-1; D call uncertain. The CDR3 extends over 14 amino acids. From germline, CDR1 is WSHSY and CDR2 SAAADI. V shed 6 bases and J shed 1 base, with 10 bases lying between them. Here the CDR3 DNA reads TGCGCCAGCAGCCTGTCAGCTTCCTACAATGAGCAGTTCTTC. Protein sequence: CASSLSASYNEQFF.

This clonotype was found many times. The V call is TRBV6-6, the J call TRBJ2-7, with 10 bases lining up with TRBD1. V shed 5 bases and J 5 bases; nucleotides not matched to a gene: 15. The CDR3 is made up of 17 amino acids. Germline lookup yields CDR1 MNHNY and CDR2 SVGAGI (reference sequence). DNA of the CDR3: TGTGCCAGCAGTGACCAACAGGCTGGGACAGGGGAGGACGAGCAGTACGTC. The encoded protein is CASSDQQAGTGEDEQYV.

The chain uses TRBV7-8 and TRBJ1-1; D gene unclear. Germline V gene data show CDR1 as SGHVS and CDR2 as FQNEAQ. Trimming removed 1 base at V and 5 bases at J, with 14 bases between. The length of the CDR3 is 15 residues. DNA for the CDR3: TGTGCCAGCAGCTTAGGTCGCGTACCGCCGACTGAAGCTTTCTTT. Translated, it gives CASSLGRVPPTEAFF.

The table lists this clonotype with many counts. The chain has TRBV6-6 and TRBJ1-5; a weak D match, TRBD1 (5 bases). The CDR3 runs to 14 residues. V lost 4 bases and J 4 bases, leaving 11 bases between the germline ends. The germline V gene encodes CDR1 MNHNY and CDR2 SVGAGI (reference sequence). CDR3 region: CASSSAGWNQPQHF. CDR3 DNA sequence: TGTGCCAGCAGTTCCGCAGGGTGGAATCAGCCCCAGCATTTT.

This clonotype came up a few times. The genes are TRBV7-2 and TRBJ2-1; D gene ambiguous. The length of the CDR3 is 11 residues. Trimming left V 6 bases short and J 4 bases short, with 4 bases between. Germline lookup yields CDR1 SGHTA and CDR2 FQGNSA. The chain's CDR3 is CASRTYNEQFF. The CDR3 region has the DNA TGTGCCAGCAGAACGTACAATGAGCAGTTCTTC.

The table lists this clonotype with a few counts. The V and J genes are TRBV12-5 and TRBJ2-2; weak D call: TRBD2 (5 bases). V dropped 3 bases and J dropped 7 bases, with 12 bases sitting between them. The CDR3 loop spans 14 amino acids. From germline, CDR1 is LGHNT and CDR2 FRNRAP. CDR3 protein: CASGFSAVGGELFF. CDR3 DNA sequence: TGTGCTAGTGGTTTCTCAGCGGTGGGCGGGGAGCTGTTTTTT.

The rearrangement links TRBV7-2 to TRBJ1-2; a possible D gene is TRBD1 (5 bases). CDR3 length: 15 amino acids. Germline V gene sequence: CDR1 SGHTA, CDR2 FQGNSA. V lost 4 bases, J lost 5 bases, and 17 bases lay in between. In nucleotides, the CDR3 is TGTGCCAGCAGCTCCCAGACAGCCACACCTTATGGCTACACCTTC. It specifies CASSSQTATPYGYTF.